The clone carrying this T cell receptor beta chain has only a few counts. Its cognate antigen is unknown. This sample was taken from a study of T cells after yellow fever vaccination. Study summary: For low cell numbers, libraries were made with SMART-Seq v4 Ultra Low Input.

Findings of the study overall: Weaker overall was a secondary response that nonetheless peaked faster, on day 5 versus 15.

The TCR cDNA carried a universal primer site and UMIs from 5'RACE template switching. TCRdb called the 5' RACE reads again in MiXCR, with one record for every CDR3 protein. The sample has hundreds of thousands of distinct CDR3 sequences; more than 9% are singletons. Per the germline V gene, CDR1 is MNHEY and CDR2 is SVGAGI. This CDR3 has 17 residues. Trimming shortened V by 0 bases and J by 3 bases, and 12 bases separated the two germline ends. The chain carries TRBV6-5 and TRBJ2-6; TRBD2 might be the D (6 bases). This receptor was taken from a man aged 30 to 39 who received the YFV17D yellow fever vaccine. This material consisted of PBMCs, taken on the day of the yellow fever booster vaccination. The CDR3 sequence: CASSYSLGLGGANVLTF. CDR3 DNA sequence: TGTGCCAGCAGTTACTCCCTGGGACTCGGTGGGGCCAACGTCCTGACTTTC.